Below, 27 T cell receptor beta chains from the same sample are listed, as sequenced in a study of T cells after yellow fever vaccination. TCRdb re-called the 5' RACE reads through MiXCR, storing one row per CDR3 protein. Seen here are some 350,000 distinct CDR3 sequences, 7.5% to 9% observed once, and the top ten hold roughly 18%. The sample consisted of PBMCs, taken on the day of the first yellow fever vaccination. All receptors derive from a young man who received the YFV17D yellow fever vaccine.

V usage is TRBV20-1 and J usage is TRBJ1-4; D uncertain. The V gene's germline CDR1 is DFQATT and CDR2 SNEGSKA (reference sequence). Between the trimmed V and J ends, which lost 1 base and 8 bases, there was a span of 8 bases. The CDR3 is made up of 12 amino acids. CDR3 region: CSARVGNEKLFF. The CDR3 nucleotides read TGCAGTGCTAGAGTAGGGAACGAAAAACTGTTTTTT.

This clonotype was seen many times. CDR3 amino acids: CASSQDHEASPGGYTF. The CDR3 coding sequence is TGTGCCAGCAGCCAAGATCATGAGGCCTCTCCTGGGGGCTACACCTTC. The rearrangement uses TRBV14 and TRBJ1-2; no firm D call. CDR3 length: 16 residues. Germline CDR1 SGHDN, CDR2 FVKESK. With 0 bases removed from V and 8 bases from J, the gap between germline ends came to 19 bases.

The V call is TRBV24-1, the J call TRBJ2-4; D not resolved. The germline CDR1 and CDR2 sequences are KGHDR and SFDVKD. The CDR3 is 17 amino acids. Between the trimmed V and J ends, which lost 4 bases and 0 bases, there was a span of 15 bases. The CDR3 nucleotides are TGTGCCACCAGTGAGAAATATCAGGAGACAGCCAAAAACATTCAGTACTTC. The encoded protein is CATSEKYQETAKNIQYF.

This clonotype was recorded many times. CDR3 protein: CASSLHSGRIQETQYF. CDR3 nucleotide sequence: TGTGCCAGCAGCTTGCACTCAGGGCGAATCCAAGAGACCCAGTACTTC. The chain combines TRBV5-6 with TRBJ2-5, with D possibly being TRBD1 (5 bases). This CDR3 has 16 residues. CDR1 is SGHDT and CDR2 is YYEEEE in the germline V gene. V lost 1 base and J 1 base, leaving 14 bases between the germline ends.

This clonotype was counted many times. The chain has TRBV19 and TRBJ2-7, with D unresolved. Germline CDR1 and CDR2: LNHDA and SQIVND (reference sequence). This CDR3 is 14 amino acids long. Trimming shortened V by 3 bases and J by 1 base, and 10 bases separated the two germline ends. The CDR3: CASSIAGGSYEQYF. CDR3 DNA: TGTGCCAGTAGTATTGCCGGCGGTTCCTACGAGCAGTACTTC.

A few counts support this clonotype. The chain employs TRBV5-1 and TRBJ2-7; 10 nucleotides agree with TRBD1. Germline V gene sequence: CDR1 SGHRS, CDR2 YFSETQ. This CDR3 is built from 18 residues. The ends lost 3 bases at V and 1 base at J; junction bases unmatched: 13. CDR3 bases: TGCGCCAGCAGCTCCCGGGACAGGGGCCGTCAATCTTCCTACGAGCAGTACTTC. Translating it yields CASSSRDRGRQSSYEQYF.

The chain links TRBV10-3 to TRBJ1-1; the match to TRBD1 covers 9 bases. This CDR3 has 13 residues. In germline, CDR1 is ENHRY, CDR2 SYGVKD. J was trimmed by 0 bases and V by 9 bases; bases with no gene match: 2. The CDR3 DNA reads TGTGCCATGGGGACAGGGCTGAACACTGAAGCTTTCTTT. Translating gives CAMGTGLNTEAFF.

This chain connects TRBV7-2 to TRBJ2-7; no reliable D call. V was shortened by 2 bases and J by 2 bases, with 16 bases between the two germline ends. CDR3 size: 16 residues. Per the germline V gene, CDR1 is SGHTA and CDR2 is FQGNSA. CDR3 sequence: CASSLYSGDPPYEQYV. The CDR3, as DNA: TGTGCCAGCAGCTTATACTCAGGCGATCCCCCCTACGAGCAGTACGTC.

This clonotype turned up a few times. The chain carries TRBV5-1 and TRBJ2-7; weak D call: TRBD1 (6 bases). Trimming removed 0 bases at V and 5 bases at J, with 6 bases between. CDR1 and CDR2 from the germline V gene are SGHRS and YFSETQ. This CDR3 region has 12 residues. In DNA, the CDR3 is TGCGCCAGCAGCTTGGACAGGGACGAGCAGTACTTC. It encodes CASSLDRDEQYF.

This rearrangement joins TRBV7-8 to TRBJ2-3, with D perhaps TRBD2 (6 bases). This CDR3 comprises 15 residues. The germline V gene has CDR1 SGHVS and CDR2 FQNEAQ. The V gene lost 5 bases and the J gene lost 5 bases, with 17 bases spanning the gap. The CDR3 loop is CASSPQVLGGDTQYF. In DNA, the CDR3 is TGTGCCAGCAGCCCCCAGGTCTTGGGGGGAGATACGCAGTATTTT.

This clonotype came up a few times. V usage is TRBV11-1 and J usage is TRBJ2-2; TRBD2 matches 9 bases. J lost 6 bases, V lost 2 bases, and 7 bases had no gene match. In germline, CDR1 is SGHAT, CDR2 FQDESV (reference sequence). CDR3 length equals 16 residues. This chain's CDR3 is CASSLPGLAGSGELFF. CDR3 nucleotide sequence: TGTGCCAGCAGCTTACCGGGACTAGCCGGATCCGGGGAGCTGTTTTTT.

The chain uses TRBV5-1 and TRBJ2-2; TRBD1 might be the D (5 bases). The CDR3 runs 13 residues. Between the trimmed V and J ends, which lost 2 bases and 8 bases, there was a span of 10 bases. The germline gives CDR1 SGHRS, CDR2 YFSETQ. Written as DNA, the CDR3 is TGCGCCAGCAGCTTACTTCCAGGGGGGGAGCTGTTTTTT. As protein: CASSLLPGGELFF.

The chain employs TRBV10-2 and TRBJ2-3; D is uncertain. The V end lost 5 bases, the J end lost 1 base, and 10 bases lay between the germline ends. The length of the CDR3 is 14 residues. Germline V gives CDR1 WSHSY, CDR2 SAAADI. The CDR3 sequence is CASSRPRRTDTQYF. CDR3 nucleotide sequence: TGCGCCAGCAGTCGACCCCGGCGCACAGATACGCAGTATTTT.

The chain recombines TRBV4-3 with TRBJ2-3; a possible D gene is TRBD2 (6 bases). Trimming cost V 0 bases and J 0 bases, with 19 bases left between them. Germline assignment: CDR1 LGHNA and CDR2 YSLEER. CDR3 size: 19 residues. The CDR3 loop reads CASSQDSGGLFSSTDTQYF. The CDR3 DNA reads TGCGCCAGCAGCCAAGATAGCGGCGGCCTTTTCTCTAGCACAGATACGCAGTATTTT.

This clonotype was counted ten times or more. The V call is TRBV20-1, the J call TRBJ2-7; D uncertain. CDR3 length equals 14 residues. V lost 0 bases and J 4 bases, leaving 13 bases between the germline ends. Germline CDR1 is DFQATT and CDR2 is SNEGSKA (reference sequence). CDR3 nucleotide sequence: TGCAGTGCTAGAGATCTTGCTGCAGCTTACGAGCAGTACTTC. Translating gives CSARDLAAAYEQYF.

This clonotype was counted many times. The chain links TRBV7-9 to TRBJ2-1, with a tentative D call TRBD1 (6 bases). V was shortened by 4 bases and J by 2 bases, with 12 bases between the two germline ends. The length of the CDR3 is 15 residues. The germline CDR1 and CDR2 sequences are SEHNR and FQNEAQ (reference sequence). Here the CDR3 reads CASSWQGPTYNEQFF. The CDR3 nucleotides are TGTGCCAGCAGCTGGCAGGGGCCCACCTACAATGAGCAGTTCTTC.

This clonotype has only a few counts. V and J are TRBV7-9 and TRBJ2-3, with D tentatively TRBD2 (6 bases). V lost 5 bases, J lost 2 bases, and 14 bases lay in between. The CDR3 has 15 residues. Germline-derived CDR1 and CDR2 are SEHNR and FQNEAQ (reference sequence). CDR3 sequence reads: CASSEVGGPTDTQYF. The CDR3 nucleotides are TGTGCCAGCAGCGAAGTGGGGGGTCCCACAGATACGCAGTATTTT.

The rearrangement uses TRBV5-1 and TRBJ2-1, with D unresolved. The CDR3 is made up of 16 amino acids. Trimming removed 1 base at V and 0 bases at J, with 11 bases between. Germline V CDR1 and CDR2: SGHRS, YFSETQ. The CDR3 coding sequence is TGCGCCAGCAGCTTGTTGGAGTCGAGCTCCTACAATGAGCAGTTCTTC. It specifies CASSLLESSSYNEQFF.

The CDR3 DNA reads TGTGCCAGCAGTCCCACAGGGGGCGCGACGGGCTACACCTTC. It translates to CASSPTGGATGYTF. The genes are TRBV12-3 or TRBV12-4 and TRBJ1-2; 9 positions match TRBD1. This CDR3 spans 14 amino acids. The trim removed 5 bases at V and 8 bases at J, leaving 9 bases unmatched.

This clonotype was seen only a few times. CDR3 DNA: TGTGCCAGCAGCTTTGTAGCGGGCTCCTACAATGAGCAGTTCTTC. Its protein is CASSFVAGSYNEQFF. The chain links TRBV11-2 to TRBJ2-1, with 7 nucleotides matching TRBD2. V was pared by 3 bases and J by 0 bases, with 2 bases of the junction left unmatched. In germline, CDR1 is SGHAT, CDR2 FQNNGV. The CDR3 is made up of 15 amino acids.

This clonotype has only a few counts. This rearrangement joins TRBV3-1 to TRBJ2-1, with D hard to call. V gave up 4 bases and J gave up 5 bases, with 9 bases separating them. The CDR3 spans 13 residues. In germline, CDR1 is LGHDT, CDR2 YNNKEL (reference sequence). CDR3 nucleotide sequence: TGTGCCAGCAGCCGCCTTATCAACAATGAGCAGTTCTTC. Translation gives CASSRLINNEQFF.

In this sample, this clonotype turned up many times. This chain uses TRBV6-2 or TRBV6-3 with TRBJ2-7; 9 nucleotides agree with TRBD2. The CDR3 runs to 12 residues. Germline-derived CDR1 and CDR2 are MNHEY and SVGEGT. With V trimmed by 6 bases and J by 8 bases, 5 bases remained unmatched. The CDR3 sequence is CASSQTSGQQYF. DNA of the CDR3: TGTGCCAGCAGCCAGACTAGCGGCCAGCAGTACTTC.

This clonotype has at least ten counts. This chain connects TRBV7-2 to TRBJ1-1; D is unclear. Trimming pared 5 bases from V and 0 bases from J, leaving 13 bases between. CDR3 length: 15 residues. CDR1 SGHTA and CDR2 FQGNSA come from the germline V gene. The CDR3 here is CASSGRFGMNTEAFF. In DNA form, the CDR3 reads TGTGCCAGCAGCGGCAGGTTTGGCATGAACACTGAAGCTTTCTTT.

There are a few counts of this clonotype. The chain has TRBV20-1 and TRBJ1-5; no clear D. The CDR3 has 15 amino acids. Deletions cut 6 bases from V and 2 bases from J, with 17 bases between. Germline values: CDR1 DFQATT, CDR2 SNEGSKA (reference sequence). CDR3 in amino acids: CSASRGGGGNQPQHF. CDR3 nucleotide sequence: TGCAGTGCCTCGCGGGGTGGTGGTGGCAATCAGCCCCAGCATTTT.

The chain recombines TRBV9 with TRBJ2-3; 10 bases line up with TRBD2. Germline V CDR1 and CDR2: SGDLS, YYNGEE. The CDR3 totals 18 residues. J lost 6 bases, V lost 1 base, and 14 bases had no gene match. The CDR3 here is CASSVTSGGAHRADTQYF. The CDR3 bases are TGTGCCAGCAGCGTAACAAGCGGGGGGGCACACAGGGCCGATACGCAGTATTTT. The full variable domain, completed using reference TRBV9 and TRBJ2-3, is DSGVTQTPKHLITATGQRVTLRCSPRSGDLSVYWYQQSLDQGLQFLIQYYNGEERAKGNILERFSAQQFPDLHSELNLSSLELGDSALYFCASSVTSGGAHRADTQYFGPGTRLTVL.

This clonotype occurred a few times. The V call is TRBV6-5, the J call TRBJ1-2; 9 bases are a match to TRBD1. Germline CDR1 reads MNHEY; CDR2 reads SVGAGI. Unmatched junction bases numbered 10, after V lost 3 bases and J lost 5 bases. This CDR3 spans 16 amino acids. CDR3 loop: CASSYNRDRDIYGYTF. The CDR3 DNA is TGTGCCAGCAGTTATAACCGGGACAGGGATATTTATGGCTACACCTTC.

The chain joins TRBV9 to TRBJ2-5; 9 positions agree with TRBD1. The CDR3 loop spans 18 amino acids. After removal of 0 bases from V and 2 bases from J, the junction contained 11 bases not matched to a gene. Germline loops: CDR1 SGDLS, CDR2 YYNGEE. CDR3 sequence reads: CASSVATGTGLSQETQYF. CDR3 nucleotide sequence: TGTGCCAGCAGCGTAGCTACGGGGACAGGGCTAAGTCAAGAGACCCAGTACTTC.